These 27 T cell receptor beta chains came from one sample sequenced in a study of CD8+CD57+ T cells in acquired aplastic anemia. Both TCR beta VDJ combination and CDR3 sequence profiling were carried out. Genomic DNA was the template for this profiling. Using its own MiXCR run on the reads, TCRdb lists one record per CDR3 protein. This repertoire shows 200,000 to 250,000 distinct CDR3 sequences, approximately 35% found once; its top ten account for 0.9% to 1.2%. The sequenced sample consisted of sorted CD4+, CD8+, or CD8+CD57+ T cells (not recorded which) from PBMCs. The receptors originated from a human donor in good health, serving as a control.

The J gene is TRBJ2-3, the V gene TRBV4-2; a weak D match, TRBD2 (5 bases). This CDR3 spans 14 amino acids. Germline CDR1 is LGHNA and CDR2 is YNFKEQ. Trimming stripped 8 bases from V and 3 bases from J, with 15 bases between. Written as DNA, the CDR3 is TGTGCCAGCGGGAGAGGCGTCGGAACAGATACGCAGTATTTT. Its translation is CASGRGVGTDTQYF.

This rearrangement joins TRBV7-6 to TRBJ2-1; the D is unclear. V gave up 5 bases and J gave up 4 bases, with 21 bases separating them. The CDR3 spans 17 residues. Germline V gene sequence: CDR1 SGHVS, CDR2 FNYEAQ. CDR3 DNA sequence: TGTGCCAGCAGCCCCCTGTTTGAAGACAATCTTTACAATGAGCAGTTCTTC. The encoded protein is CASSPLFEDNLYNEQFF.

This chain uses TRBV29-1 with TRBJ2-3; TRBD2 agrees at 10 bases. CDR3 length: 14 residues. The V and J ends lost 4 bases and 2 bases, in that order; junction bases with no gene match: 3. Germline assignment: CDR1 SQVTM and CDR2 ANQGSEA. The CDR3 spells CSVGLAGATDTQYF. The CDR3 DNA reads as TGCAGCGTTGGTCTAGCGGGGGCCACAGATACGCAGTATTTT.

This clonotype was found a few times. The chain combines TRBV6-5 with TRBJ1-2; 8 bases align to TRBD1. Germline V gene lookup returns CDR1 MNHEY and CDR2 SVGAGI. This CDR3 region has 15 residues. V was pared by 4 bases and J by 4 bases, with 8 bases of the junction left unmatched. In nucleotides, the CDR3 is TGTGCCAGCAGTTCCAACCGGGACAGGTCCTATGGCTACACCTTC. Residues: CASSSNRDRSYGYTF.

This clonotype was found once. This chain links TRBV5-1 with TRBJ2-1; TRBD2 matches 8 bases. Trimming at V came to 0 bases and at J to 9 bases, leaving 23 bases not matched to a gene. The CDR3 spans 20 residues. Germline-derived CDR1 and CDR2 are SGHRS and YFSETQ. The CDR3 coding sequence is TGCGCCAGCAGCTTGGTAAAGGGACGGGGGGGAAGTTCTTTAGTGGGTGAGCAGTTCTTC. Protein product: CASSLVKGRGGSSLVGEQFF.

This clonotype was recorded many times. The chain employs TRBV25-1 and TRBJ2-5; 7 bases match TRBD2. V shed 2 bases and J 2 bases; nucleotides not matched to a gene: 11. This CDR3 is 17 amino acids long. Germline V gives CDR1 MGHDK, CDR2 SYGVNS. This CDR3 is CASSEGVAVAGQETQYF. The CDR3 nucleotides read TGTGCCAGCAGTGAAGGGGTAGCGGTAGCGGGTCAAGAGACCCAGTACTTC. The full variable domain, rest sourced from reference TRBV25-1 and TRBJ2-5, is EADIYQTPRYLVIGTGKKITLECSQTMGHDKMYWYQQDPGMELHLIHYSYGVNSTEKGDLSSESTVSRIRTEHFPLTLESARPSHTSQYLCASSEGVAVAGQETQYFGPGTRLLVL.

The chain is built from TRBV10-3 and TRBJ1-1; 10 positions agree with TRBD1. This CDR3 is built from 16 residues. The germline V gene encodes CDR1 ENHRY and CDR2 SYGVKD. J lost 1 base, V lost 4 bases, and 6 bases had no gene match. CDR3 region: CAISGTGGVTNTEAFF. CDR3 DNA: TGTGCCATCAGTGGGACAGGGGGGGTGACGAACACTGAAGCTTTCTTT.

The chain joins TRBV10-3 to TRBJ1-1, with 7 bases aligning to TRBD1. The CDR3 has 12 residues. In germline, CDR1 is ENHRY, CDR2 SYGVKD. V gave up 10 bases and J gave up 8 bases; unmatched junction bases: 10. The CDR3 nucleotides read TGTGCCACCCTCGACAGGGAGGGGGAAGCTTTCTTT. This sequence encodes CATLDREGEAFF.

CDR3 sequence reads: CASSLPTGGGYGYTF. The CDR3 DNA reads as TGTGCCAGCAGCTTACCTACAGGGGGCGGCTATGGCTACACCTTC. The V call is TRBV5-5, the J call TRBJ1-2; 9 bases agree with TRBD1. Losses at the gene ends were 2 bases for V and 4 bases for J; bases not matched to a gene: 6. Germline-derived CDR1 and CDR2 are SGHKS and YYEKEE (reference sequence). This CDR3 is 15 amino acids long.

V is TRBV3-1 and J is TRBJ2-7; tentative D call: TRBD1 (5 bases). Germline V gene data show CDR1 as LGHDT and CDR2 as YNNKEL (reference sequence). CDR3 size: 17 residues. V lost 1 base, J lost 1 base, and 17 bases lay in between. CDR3 loop: CASSQGVQGLWSYEQYF. CDR3 DNA: TGTGCCAGCAGCCAAGGTGTTCAGGGCCTGTGGTCCTACGAGCAGTACTTC.

There are many counts of this clonotype. This rearrangement joins TRBV19 to TRBJ1-2, with 7 positions matching TRBD1. The CDR3 extends over 14 amino acids. Germline assignment: CDR1 LNHDA and CDR2 SQIVND (reference sequence). J lost 8 bases, V lost 7 bases, and 13 bases had no gene match. This CDR3 reads CASNPDRSAGGYTF. Written as DNA, the CDR3 is TGTGCCAGTAATCCGGACAGGTCTGCAGGAGGCTACACCTTC.

The gene calls are TRBV19 and TRBJ2-7; 12 nucleotides agree with TRBD1. Germline V gene lookup returns CDR1 LNHDA and CDR2 SQIVND (reference sequence). CDR3 length: 15 amino acids. V lost 7 bases to trimming and J lost 5 bases; unmatched junction nucleotides: 9. CDR3 DNA: TGTGCCAGTAACCTGGGACAGGGGGCTAGCGACGAGCAGTACTTC. Translated: CASNLGQGASDEQYF.

In this sample, this clonotype turned up many times. The V and J genes are TRBV2 and TRBJ1-6, with a weak D call TRBD1 (5 bases). In germline, CDR1 is SNHLY, CDR2 FYNNEI. The CDR3 is 16 amino acids. The ends were cut back, 5 bases at V and 10 bases at J, with 21 bases in the middle. The chain's CDR3 is CASSPTGGIGASPLHF. CDR3 coding DNA: TGTGCCAGCAGTCCCACCGGGGGGATCGGCGCCTCACCCCTCCACTTT.

This clonotype was seen a handful of times. V and J are TRBV10-3 and TRBJ1-1; a weak D match, TRBD1 (5 bases). CDR3 length: 16 residues. Trimming pared 5 bases from V and 4 bases from J, leaving 20 bases between. CDR1 ENHRY and CDR2 SYGVKD come from the germline V gene. CDR3 sequence (DNA): TGTGCCATCAGTCCCGACAGTCAAGGGAGGACCACTGAAGCTTTCTTT. It is translated as CAISPDSQGRTTEAFF.

To note about this clonotype: This may arise from a read error, as a much more abundant clone is one base away. V is TRBV4-1 and J is TRBJ1-5, with D hard to call. Deletions cut 8 bases from V and 10 bases from J, with 21 bases between. The CDR3 is made up of 14 amino acids. CDR1 is MGHRA and CDR2 is YSYEKL in the germline V gene. The CDR3 region is CASATMAGLGPQHF. As DNA, the CDR3 is TGCGCCAGCGCCACCATGGCAGGCTTGGGACCCCAGCATTTT.

Ten or more counts support this clonotype. The chain joins TRBV6-6 to TRBJ1-1; D is undetermined. The CDR3 covers 11 residues. V lost 9 bases to trimming and J lost 5 bases, with 10 bases between them. Per germline, CDR1 MNHNY and CDR2 SVGAGI (reference sequence). The CDR3 DNA reads as TGTGCCAGTTCGAAAGGTACTGAAGCTTTCTTT. It specifies CASSKGTEAFF.

This clonotype was counted ten times or more. This chain links TRBV6-2 or TRBV6-3 with TRBJ2-5; D remains ambiguous. Per the germline V gene, CDR1 is MNHEY and CDR2 is SVGEGT. The V end was cut by 5 bases, the J end by 4 bases, with 8 bases between. This CDR3 comprises 12 residues. As DNA, the CDR3 is TGTGCCAGCAGTACCGCACGAGAGACCCAGTACTTC. Amino acid sequence: CASSTARETQYF.

This clonotype showed up many times. The chain links TRBV20-1 to TRBJ1-4; perhaps TRBD1 as D (5 bases). CDR1 and CDR2 (germline): DFQATT, SNEGSKA (reference sequence). CDR3 size: 14 residues. V was pared by 0 bases and J by 6 bases, with 11 bases between. CDR3 amino acids: CSARDAGGDEKLFF. In DNA, the CDR3 is TGCAGTGCTAGAGATGCGGGGGGGGATGAAAAACTGTTTTTT.

V gene TRBV18 combines with J gene TRBJ2-5; D is uncertain. The CDR3 runs to 13 residues. V dropped 2 bases and J dropped 1 base, with 5 bases sitting between them. Germline values: CDR1 KGHSH, CDR2 LQKENI. CDR3 region: CASSPTAQETQYF. CDR3 nucleotide sequence: TGTGCCAGCTCACCAACCGCCCAAGAGACCCAGTACTTC.

This clonotype has a handful of counts. The J gene is TRBJ2-7, the V gene TRBV2; 10 positions agree with TRBD2. This CDR3 region has 15 residues. V was pared by 6 bases and J by 1 base, with 6 bases of the junction left unmatched. Germline lookup yields CDR1 SNHLY and CDR2 FYNNEI. Here the CDR3 DNA reads TGTGCCAGCAGCCCCGGACTAGCGGCTTCCTACGAGCAGTACTTC. Translated: CASSPGLAASYEQYF.

V and J are TRBV6-5 and TRBJ1-1; D call uncertain. The CDR3 has 14 residues. Per the germline V gene, CDR1 is MNHEY and CDR2 is SVGAGI. V was cut by 0 bases and J by 5 bases, with 10 bases left in between. CDR3 sequence reads: CASSYSVARTEAFF. CDR3 in DNA: TGTGCCAGCAGTTACTCGGTGGCACGGACTGAAGCTTTCTTT.

This clonotype came up a few times. The V gene is TRBV27, the J gene TRBJ2-7; 11 nucleotides line up with TRBD2. Germline assignment: CDR1 MNHEY and CDR2 SMNVEV (reference sequence). This CDR3 has 16 amino acids. V gave up 3 bases and J gave up 3 bases; unmatched junction bases: 7. The CDR3: CASSLSVTSGDYEQYF. The CDR3 DNA is TGTGCCAGCAGTTTGTCCGTGACTAGCGGGGACTACGAGCAGTACTTC.

This clonotype was seen ten or more times. The chain recombines TRBV20-1 with TRBJ1-1, with D tentatively TRBD1 (5 bases). This CDR3 has 15 amino acids. Germline V gene lookup returns CDR1 DFQATT and CDR2 SNEGSKA (reference sequence). Trimming removed 4 bases at V and 2 bases at J, with 17 bases between. CDR3 sequence: CSAIEGQQGNTEAFF. The CDR3 DNA is TGCAGTGCTATTGAGGGGCAGCAGGGAAACACTGAAGCTTTCTTT.

J is TRBJ2-5 and V is TRBV7-2; no reliable D call. From germline, CDR1 is SGHTA and CDR2 FQGNSA. Trimming cost V 8 bases and J 5 bases, with 12 bases left between them. The CDR3 consists of 12 residues. The CDR3 region has the DNA TGTGCCAGCTCCGAAGCGCACGAGACCCAGTACTTC. Amino acid sequence: CASSEAHETQYF.

This clonotype was recorded at least ten times. The chain couples TRBV6-1 to TRBJ2-7; D perhaps matches TRBD2 (5 bases). With 7 bases removed from V and 2 bases from J, the gap between germline ends came to 15 bases. The germline V gene encodes CDR1 MNHNS and CDR2 SASEGT. CDR3 length: 14 residues. CDR3 bases: TGTGCCAGCAACCCCGTCGGGAAGGCCTACGAGCAGTACTTC. Protein product: CASNPVGKAYEQYF.

The table lists this clonotype with many counts. V and J are TRBV11-1 and TRBJ1-2, with D possibly matching TRBD1 (6 bases). V was shortened by 0 bases and J by 5 bases, with 22 bases between the two germline ends. The germline V gene has CDR1 SGHAT and CDR2 FQDESV (reference sequence). The CDR3 runs to 18 residues. The CDR3 DNA reads TGTGCCAGCAGCTTAGCGCCCTTGTCAGGGGCGCTTAGGTATGGCTACACCTTC. Amino acid sequence: CASSLAPLSGALRYGYTF.

The CDR3 spells CSARTPTSGTETQYF. As DNA, the CDR3 is TGCAGTGCTAGAACACCGACTAGCGGGACAGAGACCCAGTACTTC. V is TRBV20-1 and J is TRBJ2-5, with 11 bases identical to TRBD2. The CDR3 consists of 15 residues. Germline-derived CDR1 and CDR2 are DFQATT and SNEGSKA (reference sequence). Trimming removed 2 bases from V and 4 bases from J; junction bases left unmatched: 6.